The rows below give T cell receptor beta chains drawn from one sample of a study of circulating and synovial CD4+ cells in juvenile arthritis. The repertoire was sequenced with immunoSEQ multiplex PCR; TCRdb's copy has only in-frame clones and lacks some. The sample lists about 16,000 clones; around 90% were seen once. The source material was CD4+ T cells from blood. These receptors came from a human donor with juvenile idiopathic arthritis. CDR3s leave out the opening cysteine and the closing phenylalanine or tryptophan. A D gene is named only where the DNA matches it firmly.

cdr3_length	j_call	d_call	v_call	cdr3_aa
11	TRBJ2-7	.	TRBV7-2	ASSFSTSYEQY
18	TRBJ2-1	TRBD2	TRBV7-6	ASSLGGAGPGSISYNEQF
13	TRBJ1-2	.	TRBV19	ASSASWDISYGYT
11	TRBJ1-4	.	TRBV5-4	ASSAGGNEKLF
13	TRBJ1-1	TRBD1	TRBV6-1	ASSGLTGGVAEAF
13	TRBJ1-5	.	TRBV19	ASGWQGRLRQPQH
13	TRBJ1-2	TRBD1	TRBV27	ASSMTGGNYYGYT
17	TRBJ1-1	.	TRBV7-2	ASSFILFLDRLWSTEAF
13	TRBJ2-6	.	TRBV12-5	ASGSPGSGANVLT
12	TRBJ1-1	.	TRBV19	ASSYREGNTEAF
12	TRBJ2-7	.	TRBV27	ASSFQGGAYEQY
12	TRBJ1-4	.	TRBV5-5	ASSRKPTDEKLF
11	TRBJ1-2	.	TRBV7-9	ASSPDSGYGYT
10	TRBJ2-7	.	TRBV15	ATSTGPLEQY
11	TRBJ1-1	.	TRBV10-3	AISGNMNTEAF
15	TRBJ1-5	.	TRBV7-9	ASSSPVGGGNNQPQH
12	TRBJ2-1	TRBD2	TRBV7-9	ASSRAGVSPEQF
13	TRBJ2-3	TRBD1	TRBV7-3	ASSSSGQSTDTQY
13	TRBJ2-1	TRBD2	TRBV5-1	ASSLASGGGGEQF
15	TRBJ2-7	TRBD2	TRBV10-3	AIRGLAGDSSSYEQY
9	TRBJ1-4	.	TRBV6-5	ASSHGQKLF
11	TRBJ1-1	.	TRBV2	ASSEEAGTEAF
13	TRBJ1-5	.	TRBV18	ASSLVGQQNQPQH
14	TRBJ2-3	TRBD2	TRBV12-5	ASVFGSGGPSDTQY